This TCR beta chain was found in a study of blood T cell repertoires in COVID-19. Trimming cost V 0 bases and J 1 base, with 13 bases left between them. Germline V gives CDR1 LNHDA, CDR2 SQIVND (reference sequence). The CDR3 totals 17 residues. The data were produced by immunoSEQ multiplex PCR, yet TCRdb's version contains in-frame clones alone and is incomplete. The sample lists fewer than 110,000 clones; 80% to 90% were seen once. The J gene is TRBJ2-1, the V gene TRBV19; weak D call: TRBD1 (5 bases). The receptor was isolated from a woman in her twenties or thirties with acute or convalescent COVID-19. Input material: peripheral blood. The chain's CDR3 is CASSIDGQGRSYNEQFF. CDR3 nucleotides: TGTGCCAGTAGTATAGATGGGCAGGGTAGGTCCTACAATGAGCAGTTCTTC.